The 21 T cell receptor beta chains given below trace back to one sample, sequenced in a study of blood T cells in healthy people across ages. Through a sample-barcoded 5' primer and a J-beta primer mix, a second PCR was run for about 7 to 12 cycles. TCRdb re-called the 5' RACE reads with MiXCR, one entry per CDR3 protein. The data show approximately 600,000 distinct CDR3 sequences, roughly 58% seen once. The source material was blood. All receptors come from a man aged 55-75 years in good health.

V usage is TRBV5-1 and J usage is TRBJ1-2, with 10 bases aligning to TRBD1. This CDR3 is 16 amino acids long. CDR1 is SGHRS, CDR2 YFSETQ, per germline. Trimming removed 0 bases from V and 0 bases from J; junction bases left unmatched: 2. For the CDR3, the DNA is TGCGCCAGCAGCTTGGGACAGGGGGCAACTAACTATGGCTACACCTTC. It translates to CASSLGQGATNYGYTF.

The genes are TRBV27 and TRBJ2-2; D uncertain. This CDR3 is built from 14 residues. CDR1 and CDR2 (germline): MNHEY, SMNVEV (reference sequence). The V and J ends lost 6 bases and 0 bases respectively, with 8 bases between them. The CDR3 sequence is CASRPGSNTGELFF. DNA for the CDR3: TGTGCCAGCAGGCCCGGATCGAACACCGGGGAGCTGTTTTTT.

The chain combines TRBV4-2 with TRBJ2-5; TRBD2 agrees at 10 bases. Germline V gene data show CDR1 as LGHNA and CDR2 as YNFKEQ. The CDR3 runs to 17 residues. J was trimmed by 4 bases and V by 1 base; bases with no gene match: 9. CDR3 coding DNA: TGTGCCAGCAGCCAAGTTGGTGGTAGCGGGGGGTCAGAGACCCAGTACTTC. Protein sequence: CASSQVGGSGGSETQYF.

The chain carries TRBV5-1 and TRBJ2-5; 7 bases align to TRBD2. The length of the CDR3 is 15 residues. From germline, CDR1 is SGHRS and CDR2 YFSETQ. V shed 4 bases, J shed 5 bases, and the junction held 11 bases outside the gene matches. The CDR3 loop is CASSPGLGLRETQYF. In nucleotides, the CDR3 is TGCGCCAGCAGCCCTGGACTAGGCCTTAGGGAGACCCAGTACTTC.

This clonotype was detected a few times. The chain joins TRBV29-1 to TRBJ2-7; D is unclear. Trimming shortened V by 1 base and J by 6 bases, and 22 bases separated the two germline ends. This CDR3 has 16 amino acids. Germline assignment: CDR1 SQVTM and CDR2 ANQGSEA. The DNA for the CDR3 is TGCAGCGTTGAAGTAGTGGCGGCCCCCGGCCTAAGCGAGCAGTACTTC. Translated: CSVEVVAAPGLSEQYF.

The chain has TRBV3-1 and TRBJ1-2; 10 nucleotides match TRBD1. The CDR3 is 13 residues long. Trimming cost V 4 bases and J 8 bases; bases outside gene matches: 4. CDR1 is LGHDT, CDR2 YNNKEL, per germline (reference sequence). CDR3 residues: CASSRGQGRGYTF. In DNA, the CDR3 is TGTGCCAGCAGCCGGGGACAGGGGAGAGGCTACACCTTC.

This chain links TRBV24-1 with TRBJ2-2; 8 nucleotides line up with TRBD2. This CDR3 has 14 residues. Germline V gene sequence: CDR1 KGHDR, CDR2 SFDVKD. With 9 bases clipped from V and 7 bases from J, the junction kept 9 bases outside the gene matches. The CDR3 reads CATAHGRVGGELFF. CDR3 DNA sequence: TGTGCCACCGCGCACGGGAGGGTCGGCGGGGAGCTGTTTTTT.

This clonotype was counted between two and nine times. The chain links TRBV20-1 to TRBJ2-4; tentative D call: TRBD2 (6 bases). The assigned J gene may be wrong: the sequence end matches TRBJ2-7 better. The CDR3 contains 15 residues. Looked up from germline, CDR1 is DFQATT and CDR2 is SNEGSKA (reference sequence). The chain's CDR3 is CSARDPAGSSYEQYF. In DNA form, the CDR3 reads TGCAGTGCTAGAGATCCCGCGGGAAGCTCCTACGAGCAGTACTTC.

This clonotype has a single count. CDR3 in amino acids: CSVYRGINTGELFF. The CDR3, as DNA: TGCAGCGTATACAGGGGGATTAACACCGGGGAGCTGTTTTTT. V usage is TRBV29-1 and J usage is TRBJ2-2; 8 bases line up with TRBD1. After removal of 6 bases from V and 2 bases from J, the junction contained 5 bases not matched to a gene. In germline, CDR1 is SQVTM, CDR2 ANQGSEA. The CDR3 covers 14 residues.

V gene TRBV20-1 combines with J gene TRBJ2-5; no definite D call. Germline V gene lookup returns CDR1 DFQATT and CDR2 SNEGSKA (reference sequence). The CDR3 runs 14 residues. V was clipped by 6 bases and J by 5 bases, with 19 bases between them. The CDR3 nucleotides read TGCAGTGCCCCCCTTTCTGGGCTTAGGGAGACCCAGTACTTC. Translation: CSAPLSGLRETQYF.

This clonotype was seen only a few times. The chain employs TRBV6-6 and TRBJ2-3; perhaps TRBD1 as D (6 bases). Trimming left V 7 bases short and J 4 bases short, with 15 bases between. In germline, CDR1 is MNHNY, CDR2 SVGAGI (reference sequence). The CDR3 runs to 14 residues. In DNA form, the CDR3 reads TGTGCCAGCAACGTCCCAGGGGAATCAGATACGCAGTATTTT. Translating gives CASNVPGESDTQYF.

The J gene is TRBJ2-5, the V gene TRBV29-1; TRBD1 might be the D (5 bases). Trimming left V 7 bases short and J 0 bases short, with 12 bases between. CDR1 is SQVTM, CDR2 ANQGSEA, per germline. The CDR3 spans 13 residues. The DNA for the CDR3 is TGCAGCGCGGCCGCAGGGAACCAAGAGACCCAGTACTTC. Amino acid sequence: CSAAAGNQETQYF. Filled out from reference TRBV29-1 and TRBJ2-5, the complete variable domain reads SAVISQKPSRDICQRGTSLTIQCQVDSQVTMMFWYRQQPGQSLTLIATANQGSEATYESGFVIDKFPISRPNLTFSTLTVSNMSPEDSSIYLCSAAAGNQETQYFGPGTRLLVL.

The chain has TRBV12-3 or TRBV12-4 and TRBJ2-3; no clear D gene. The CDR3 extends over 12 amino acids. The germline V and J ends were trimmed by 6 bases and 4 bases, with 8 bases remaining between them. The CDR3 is CASRPGADTQYF. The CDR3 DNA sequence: TGTGCCAGCAGACCCGGCGCAGATACGCAGTATTTT.

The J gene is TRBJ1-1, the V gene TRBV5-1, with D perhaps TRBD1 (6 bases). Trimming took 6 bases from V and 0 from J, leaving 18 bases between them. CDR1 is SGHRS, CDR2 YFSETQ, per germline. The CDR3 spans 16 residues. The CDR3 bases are TGCGCCAGCAAACCCACGGGGGGCCTAATGAACACTGAAGCTTTCTTT. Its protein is CASKPTGGLMNTEAFF.

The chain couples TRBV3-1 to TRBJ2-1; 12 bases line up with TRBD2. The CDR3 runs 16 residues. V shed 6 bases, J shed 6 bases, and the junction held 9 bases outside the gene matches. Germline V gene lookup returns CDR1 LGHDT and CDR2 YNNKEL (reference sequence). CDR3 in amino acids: CASRHTTSGGLNEQFF. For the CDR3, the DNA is TGTGCCAGCAGGCACACAACTAGCGGGGGGCTCAATGAGCAGTTCTTC.

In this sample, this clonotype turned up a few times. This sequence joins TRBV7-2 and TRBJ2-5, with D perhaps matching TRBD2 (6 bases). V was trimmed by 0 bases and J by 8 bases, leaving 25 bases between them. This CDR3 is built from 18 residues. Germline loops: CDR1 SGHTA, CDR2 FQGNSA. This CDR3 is CASSLAGPLSGGGRTQYF. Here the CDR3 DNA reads TGTGCCAGCAGCTTAGCGGGGCCCCTCAGCGGAGGAGGGAGAACCCAGTACTTC.

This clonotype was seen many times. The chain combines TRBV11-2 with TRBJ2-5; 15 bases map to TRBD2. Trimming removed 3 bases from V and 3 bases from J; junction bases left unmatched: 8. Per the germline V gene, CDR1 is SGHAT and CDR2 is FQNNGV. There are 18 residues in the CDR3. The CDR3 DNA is TGTGCCAGCAGCTTGGGGACTAGCGGGGGGCGGGGTGAAGAGACCCAGTACTTC. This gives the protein CASSLGTSGGRGEETQYF.

CDR3: CASSLNSGGGNEKLFF. Written as DNA, the CDR3 is TGTGCCAGCAGCTTAAATTCAGGGGGAGGAAATGAAAAACTGTTTTTT. V is TRBV7-9 and J is TRBJ1-4; 7 bases match TRBD1. Trimming took 2 bases from V and 5 from J; bases not matched to a gene: 8. CDR3 length: 16 amino acids. Looked up from germline, CDR1 is SEHNR and CDR2 is FQNEAQ (reference sequence).

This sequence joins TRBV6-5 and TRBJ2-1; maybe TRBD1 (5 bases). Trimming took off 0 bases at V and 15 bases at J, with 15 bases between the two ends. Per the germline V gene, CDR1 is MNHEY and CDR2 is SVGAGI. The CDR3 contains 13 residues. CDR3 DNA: TGTGCCAGCAGTTACTCGAGGCGACAGCCCCCGTTCTTC. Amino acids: CASSYSRRQPPFF.

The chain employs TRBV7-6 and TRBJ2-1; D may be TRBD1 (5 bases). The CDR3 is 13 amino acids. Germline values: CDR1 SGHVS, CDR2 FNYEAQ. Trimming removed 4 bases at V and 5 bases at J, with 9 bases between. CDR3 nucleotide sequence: TGTGCCAGCAGCTGGGGCACTAACAATGAGCAGTTCTTC. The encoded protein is CASSWGTNNEQFF.

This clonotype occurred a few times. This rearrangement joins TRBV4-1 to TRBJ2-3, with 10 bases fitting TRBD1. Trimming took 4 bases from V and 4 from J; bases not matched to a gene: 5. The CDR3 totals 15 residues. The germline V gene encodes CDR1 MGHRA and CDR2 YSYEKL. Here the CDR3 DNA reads TGCGCCAGCAGCCCGACAGGGGGCGAGGCAGATACGCAGTATTTT. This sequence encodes CASSPTGGEADTQYF.